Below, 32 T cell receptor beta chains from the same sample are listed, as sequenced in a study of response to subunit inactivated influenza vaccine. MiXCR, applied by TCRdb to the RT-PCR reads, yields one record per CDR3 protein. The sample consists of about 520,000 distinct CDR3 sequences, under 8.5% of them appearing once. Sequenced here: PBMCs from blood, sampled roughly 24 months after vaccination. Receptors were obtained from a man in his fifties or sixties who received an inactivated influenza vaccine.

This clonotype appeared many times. The CDR3 sequence: CAWSAAKNIQYF. DNA for the CDR3: TGTGCCTGGAGTGCGGCCAAAAACATTCAGTACTTC. This chain connects TRBV30 to TRBJ2-4, with no clear D. The CDR3 sequence is 12 residues long. The germline CDR1 and CDR2 sequences are GTSNPN and SVGIG (reference sequence). With 1 base removed from V and 1 base from J, the gap between germline ends came to 2 bases.

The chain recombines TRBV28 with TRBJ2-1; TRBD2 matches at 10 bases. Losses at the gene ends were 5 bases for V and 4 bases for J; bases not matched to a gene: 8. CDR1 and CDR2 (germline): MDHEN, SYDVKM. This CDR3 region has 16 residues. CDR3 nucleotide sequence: TGTGCCAGCAGTCCCCAGGGACTAGCGCCGTACAATGAGCAGTTCTTC. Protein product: CASSPQGLAPYNEQFF.

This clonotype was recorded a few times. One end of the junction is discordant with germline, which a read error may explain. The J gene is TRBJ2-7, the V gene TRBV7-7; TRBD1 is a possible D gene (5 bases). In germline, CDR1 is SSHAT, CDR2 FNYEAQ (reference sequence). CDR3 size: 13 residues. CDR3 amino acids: CASSLTGLAEQYF. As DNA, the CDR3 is TGTGCTAGCAGTCTAACAGGTTTGGCCGAGCAGTACTTC.

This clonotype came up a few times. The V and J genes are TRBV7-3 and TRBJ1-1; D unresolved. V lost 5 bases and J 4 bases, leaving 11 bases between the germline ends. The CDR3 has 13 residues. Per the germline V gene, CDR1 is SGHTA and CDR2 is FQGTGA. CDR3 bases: TGTGCCAGCAGCGTATTTGAGGGCACTGAAGCTTTCTTT. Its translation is CASSVFEGTEAFF.

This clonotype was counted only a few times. CDR3 region: CASSSVRDGGLEQFF. CDR3 bases: TGTGCCAGCAGCTCCGTCCGGGACGGGGGGCTCGAGCAGTTCTTC. V usage is TRBV5-6 and J usage is TRBJ2-1; a weak D match, TRBD2 (7 bases). Trimming took off 3 bases at V and 10 bases at J, with 20 bases between the two ends. CDR1 SGHDT and CDR2 YYEEEE come from the germline V gene. This CDR3 region has 15 residues.

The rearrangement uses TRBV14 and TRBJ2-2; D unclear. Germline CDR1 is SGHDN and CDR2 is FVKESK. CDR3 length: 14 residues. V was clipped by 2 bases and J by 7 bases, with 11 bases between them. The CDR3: CASSQQRLSGELFF. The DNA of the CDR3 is TGTGCCAGCAGCCAACAGCGCCTGAGCGGGGAGCTGTTTTTT.

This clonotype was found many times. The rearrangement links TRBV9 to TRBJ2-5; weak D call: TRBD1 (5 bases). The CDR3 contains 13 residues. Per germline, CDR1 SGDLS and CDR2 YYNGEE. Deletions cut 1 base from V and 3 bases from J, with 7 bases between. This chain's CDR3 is CASSVRGEETQYF. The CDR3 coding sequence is TGTGCCAGCAGCGTAAGGGGCGAAGAGACCCAGTACTTC.

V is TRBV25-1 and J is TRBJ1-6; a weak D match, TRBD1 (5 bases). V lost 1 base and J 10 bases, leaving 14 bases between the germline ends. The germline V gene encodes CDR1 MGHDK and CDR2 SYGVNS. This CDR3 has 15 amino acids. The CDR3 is CASSESGIRSSPLHF. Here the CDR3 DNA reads TGTGCCAGCAGTGAATCAGGGATAAGGAGCTCACCCCTCCACTTT.

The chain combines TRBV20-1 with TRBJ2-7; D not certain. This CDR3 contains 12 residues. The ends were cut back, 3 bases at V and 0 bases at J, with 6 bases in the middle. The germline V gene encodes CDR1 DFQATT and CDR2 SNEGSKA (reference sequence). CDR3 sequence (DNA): TGCAGTGCTAGCTCCAGCTCCTACGAGCAGTACTTC. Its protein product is CSASSSSYEQYF.

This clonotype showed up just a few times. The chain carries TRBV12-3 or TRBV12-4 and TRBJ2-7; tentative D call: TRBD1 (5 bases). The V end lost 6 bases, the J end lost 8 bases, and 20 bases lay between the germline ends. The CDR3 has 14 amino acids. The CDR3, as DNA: TGTGCCAGCAGCTCACCCGGCAGGGCCGATCAGCAGTACTTC. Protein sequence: CASSSPGRADQQYF.

Written as DNA, the CDR3 is TGTGCCAGTAGTATAGATCTTGGGAATCAGCCCCAGCATTTT. Protein product: CASSIDLGNQPQHF. J is TRBJ1-5 and V is TRBV19; D uncertain. With 0 bases removed from V and 4 bases from J, the gap between germline ends came to 7 bases. Per the germline V gene, CDR1 is LNHDA and CDR2 is SQIVND (reference sequence). The CDR3 length is 14 residues.

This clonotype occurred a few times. Here the CDR3 reads CASSAQSSYNEQFF. As DNA, the CDR3 is TGTGCCAGCTCAGCACAGAGCTCCTACAATGAGCAGTTCTTC. V and J are TRBV18 and TRBJ2-1, with unresolved D. The CDR3 is 14 amino acids. Germline V gene sequence: CDR1 KGHSH, CDR2 LQKENI. V shed 5 bases and J shed 0 bases, with 8 bases lying between them.

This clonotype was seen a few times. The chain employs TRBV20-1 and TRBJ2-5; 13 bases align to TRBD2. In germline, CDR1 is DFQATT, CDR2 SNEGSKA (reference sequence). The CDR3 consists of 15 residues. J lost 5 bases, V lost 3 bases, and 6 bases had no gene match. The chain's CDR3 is CSARGLAGSGETQYF. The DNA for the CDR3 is TGCAGTGCTAGGGGACTAGCGGGGTCCGGCGAGACCCAGTACTTC.

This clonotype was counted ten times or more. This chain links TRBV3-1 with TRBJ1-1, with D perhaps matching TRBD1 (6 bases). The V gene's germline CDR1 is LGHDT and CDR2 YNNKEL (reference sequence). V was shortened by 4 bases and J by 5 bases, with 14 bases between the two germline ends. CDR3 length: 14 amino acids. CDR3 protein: CASSLTGLGTEAFF. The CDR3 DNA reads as TGTGCCAGCAGCCTTACAGGGTTAGGGACTGAAGCTTTCTTT.

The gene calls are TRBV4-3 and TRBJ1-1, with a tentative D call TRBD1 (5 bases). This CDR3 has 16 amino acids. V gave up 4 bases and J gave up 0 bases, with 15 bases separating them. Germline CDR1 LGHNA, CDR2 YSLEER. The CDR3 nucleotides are TGCGCCAGCAGCCCCAGCACAGGTACCATGAACACTGAAGCTTTCTTT. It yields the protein CASSPSTGTMNTEAFF.

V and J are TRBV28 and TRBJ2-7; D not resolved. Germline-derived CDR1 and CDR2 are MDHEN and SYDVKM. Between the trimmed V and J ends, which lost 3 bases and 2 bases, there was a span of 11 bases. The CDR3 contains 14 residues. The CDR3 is CASSLPFRPYEQYF. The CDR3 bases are TGTGCCAGCAGTTTGCCATTCCGCCCCTACGAGCAGTACTTC.

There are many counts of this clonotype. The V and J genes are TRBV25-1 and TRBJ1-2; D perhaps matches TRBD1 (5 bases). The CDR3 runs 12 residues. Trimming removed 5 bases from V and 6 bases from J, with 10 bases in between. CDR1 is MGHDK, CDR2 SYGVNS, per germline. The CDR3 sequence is CASSPAGHGYTF. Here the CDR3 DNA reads TGTGCCAGCAGTCCCGCGGGACATGGCTACACCTTC.

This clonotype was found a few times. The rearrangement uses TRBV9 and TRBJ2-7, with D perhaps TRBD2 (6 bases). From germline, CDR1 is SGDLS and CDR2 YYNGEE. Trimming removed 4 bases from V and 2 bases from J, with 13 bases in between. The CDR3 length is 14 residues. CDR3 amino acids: CASSFGGEAYEQYF. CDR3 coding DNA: TGTGCCAGCAGCTTCGGAGGGGAGGCCTACGAGCAGTACTTC.

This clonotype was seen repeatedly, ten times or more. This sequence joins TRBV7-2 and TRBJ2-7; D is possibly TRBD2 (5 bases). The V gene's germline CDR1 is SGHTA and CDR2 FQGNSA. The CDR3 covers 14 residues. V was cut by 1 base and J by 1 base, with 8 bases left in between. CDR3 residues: CASSLDGGSYEQYF. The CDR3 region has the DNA TGTGCCAGCAGCTTAGATGGAGGATCCTACGAGCAGTACTTC.

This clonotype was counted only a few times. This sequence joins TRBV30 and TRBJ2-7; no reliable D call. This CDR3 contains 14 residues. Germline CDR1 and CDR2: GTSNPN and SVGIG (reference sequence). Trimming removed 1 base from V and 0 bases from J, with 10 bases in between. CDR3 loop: CAWSANQASYEQYF. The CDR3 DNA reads TGTGCCTGGAGTGCAAATCAGGCCTCCTACGAGCAGTACTTC.

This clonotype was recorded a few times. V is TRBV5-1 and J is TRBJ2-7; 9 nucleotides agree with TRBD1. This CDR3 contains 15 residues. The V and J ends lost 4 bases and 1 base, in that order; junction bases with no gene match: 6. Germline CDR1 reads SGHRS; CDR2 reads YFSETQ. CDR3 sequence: CASSTQGAVSYEQYF. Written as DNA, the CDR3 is TGCGCCAGCAGCACACAGGGGGCTGTGTCCTACGAGCAGTACTTC.

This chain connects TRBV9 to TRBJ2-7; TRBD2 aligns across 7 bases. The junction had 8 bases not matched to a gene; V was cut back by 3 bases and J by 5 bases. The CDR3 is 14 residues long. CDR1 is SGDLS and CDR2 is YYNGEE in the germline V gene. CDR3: CASSEGRGSNEQYF. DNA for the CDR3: TGTGCCAGCAGCGAAGGTCGCGGGAGTAACGAGCAGTACTTC.

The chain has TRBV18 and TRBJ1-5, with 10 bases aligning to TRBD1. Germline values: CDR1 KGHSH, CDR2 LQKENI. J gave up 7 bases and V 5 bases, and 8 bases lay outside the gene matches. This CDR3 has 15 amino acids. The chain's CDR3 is CASSARQGAGQPQHF. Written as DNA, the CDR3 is TGTGCCAGCTCAGCCCGACAGGGGGCCGGGCAGCCCCAGCATTTT. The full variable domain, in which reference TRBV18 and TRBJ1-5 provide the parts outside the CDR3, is NAGVMQNPRHLVRRRGQEARLRCSPMKGHSHVYWYRQLPEEGLKFMVYLQKENIIDESGMPKERFSAEFPKEGPSILRIQQVVRGDSAAYFCASSARQGAGQPQHFGDGTRLSIL.

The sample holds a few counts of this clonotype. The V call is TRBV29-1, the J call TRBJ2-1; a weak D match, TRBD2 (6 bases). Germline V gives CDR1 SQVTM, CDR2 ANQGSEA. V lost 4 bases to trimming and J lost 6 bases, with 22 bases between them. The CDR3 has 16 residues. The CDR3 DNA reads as TGCAGCGTTGTGGGAGGATGGGGCCCCAATGGCAATGAGCAGTTCTTC. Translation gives CSVVGGWGPNGNEQFF.

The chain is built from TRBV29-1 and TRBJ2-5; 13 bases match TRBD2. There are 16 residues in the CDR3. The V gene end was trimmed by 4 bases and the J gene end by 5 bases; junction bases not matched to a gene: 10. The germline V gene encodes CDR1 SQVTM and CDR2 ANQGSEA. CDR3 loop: CSVGLPPTSGGETQYF. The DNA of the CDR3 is TGCAGCGTTGGCCTCCCCCCGACTAGCGGGGGGGAGACCCAGTACTTC.

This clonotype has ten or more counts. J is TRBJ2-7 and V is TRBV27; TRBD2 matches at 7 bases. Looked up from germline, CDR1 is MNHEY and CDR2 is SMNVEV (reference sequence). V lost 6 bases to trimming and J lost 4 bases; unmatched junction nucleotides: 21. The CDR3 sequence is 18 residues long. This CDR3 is CASSPTLASPGRGYEQYF. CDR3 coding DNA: TGTGCCAGCAGCCCGACACTCGCTAGTCCAGGGAGGGGTTACGAGCAGTACTTC.

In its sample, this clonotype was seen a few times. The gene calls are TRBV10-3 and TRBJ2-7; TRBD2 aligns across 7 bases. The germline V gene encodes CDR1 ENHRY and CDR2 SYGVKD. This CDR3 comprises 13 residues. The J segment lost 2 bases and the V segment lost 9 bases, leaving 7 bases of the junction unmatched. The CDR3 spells CAIRLAATYEQYF. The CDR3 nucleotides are TGTGCCATTAGACTAGCCGCAACCTACGAGCAGTACTTC.

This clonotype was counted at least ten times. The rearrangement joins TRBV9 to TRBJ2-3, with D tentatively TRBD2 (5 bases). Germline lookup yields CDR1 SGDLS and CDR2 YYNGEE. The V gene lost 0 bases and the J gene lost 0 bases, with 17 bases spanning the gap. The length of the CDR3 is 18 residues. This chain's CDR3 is CASSVAGSRSYSTDTQYF. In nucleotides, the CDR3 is TGTGCCAGCAGCGTAGCTGGGAGCCGCTCGTACAGCACAGATACGCAGTATTTT.

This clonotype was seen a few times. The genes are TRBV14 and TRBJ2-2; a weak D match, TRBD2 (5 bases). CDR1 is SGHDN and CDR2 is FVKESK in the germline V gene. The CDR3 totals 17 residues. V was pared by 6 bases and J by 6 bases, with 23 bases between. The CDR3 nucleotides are TGTGCCAGCAGTCGTCTCACCGGGATAGAGAAAGCCGGGGAGCTGTTTTTT. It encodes CASSRLTGIEKAGELFF.

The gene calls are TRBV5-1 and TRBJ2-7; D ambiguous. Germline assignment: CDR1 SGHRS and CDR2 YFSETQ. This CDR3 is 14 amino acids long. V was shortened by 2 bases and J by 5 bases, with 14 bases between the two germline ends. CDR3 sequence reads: CASSFRGPLNEQYF. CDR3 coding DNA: TGCGCCAGCAGCTTCAGAGGCCCCCTGAACGAGCAGTACTTC. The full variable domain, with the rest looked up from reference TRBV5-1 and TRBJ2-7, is KAGVTQTPRYLIKTRGQQVTLSCSPISGHRSVSWYQQTPGQGLQFLFEYFSETQRNKGNFPGRFSGRQFSNSRSEMNVSTLELGDSALYLCASSFRGPLNEQYFGPGTRLTVT.

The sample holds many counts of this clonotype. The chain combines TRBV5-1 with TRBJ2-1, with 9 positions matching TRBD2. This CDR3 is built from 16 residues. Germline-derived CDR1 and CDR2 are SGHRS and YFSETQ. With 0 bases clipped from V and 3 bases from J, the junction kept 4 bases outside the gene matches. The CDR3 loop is CASSLGTSANYNEQFF. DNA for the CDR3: TGCGCCAGCAGCTTGGGGACTAGCGCCAACTACAATGAGCAGTTCTTC.

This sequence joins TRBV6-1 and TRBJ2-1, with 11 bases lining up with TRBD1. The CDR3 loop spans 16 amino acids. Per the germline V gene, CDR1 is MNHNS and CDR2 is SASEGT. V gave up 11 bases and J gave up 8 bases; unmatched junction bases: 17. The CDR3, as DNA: TGTGCCGGCGGACAGGGGGCCGTGGTGGGGTTCGATGAGCAGTTCTTC. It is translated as CAGGQGAVVGFDEQFF.